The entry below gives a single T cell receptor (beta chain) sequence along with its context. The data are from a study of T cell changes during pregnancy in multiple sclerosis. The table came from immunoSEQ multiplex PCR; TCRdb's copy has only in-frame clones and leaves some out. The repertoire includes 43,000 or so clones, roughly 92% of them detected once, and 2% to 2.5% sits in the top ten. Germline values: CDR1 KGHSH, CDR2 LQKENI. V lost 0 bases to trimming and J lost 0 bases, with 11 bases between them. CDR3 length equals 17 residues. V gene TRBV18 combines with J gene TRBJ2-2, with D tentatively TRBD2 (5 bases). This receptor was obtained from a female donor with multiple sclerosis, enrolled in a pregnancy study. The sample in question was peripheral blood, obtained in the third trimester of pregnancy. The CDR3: CASSPPASGANTGELFF. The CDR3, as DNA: TGTGCCAGCTCACCACCGGCGTCCGGGGCGAACACCGGGGAGCTGTTTTTT. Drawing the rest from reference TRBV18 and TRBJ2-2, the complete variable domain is NAGVMQNPRHLVRRRGQEARLRCSPMKGHSHVYWYRQLPEEGLKFMVYLQKENIIDESGMPKERFSAEFPKEGPSILRIQQVVRGDSAAYFCASSPPASGANTGELFFGEGSRLTVL.